The clone carrying this TCR beta chain was detected ten times or more. Antigen: not known. These data belong to a study of T cells in Graves' hyperthyroidism and ophthalmopathy. Study conclusions and caveats: Blood samples included most of the expanded thyroid clonotypes exceeding 0.001.

RNA transcripts were the template for amplifying TCR beta CDR3 regions. The primer set for the first-round RT-PCR of the TCR CDR3 was HTBI. Each CDR3 protein gets one entry after TCRdb re-called the multiplex PCR reads with MiXCR. The sample includes around 530,000 distinct CDR3 sequences, approximately 17% seen only once; the top ten take 15% to 20%. Germline V gene lookup returns CDR1 SQVTM and CDR2 ANQGSEA. The length of the CDR3 is 14 residues. Trimming took 6 bases from V and 6 from J, leaving 19 bases between them. Patients showing uncontrolled infection, other autoimmune disease, pregnancy or lactation were ineligible. Each diagnosis drew on symptoms, thyroxine, TRAb, thyroid ultrasound and orbital computed tomography findings.

The source of this sequence is a woman aged 18-29 years with Graves' ophthalmopathy. Sequencing was performed on blood. V is TRBV29-1 and J is TRBJ2-3, with D tentatively TRBD1 (6 bases). CDR3 in DNA: TGCAGCGTCTTCCCCGGGACACTCTCCGATACGCAGTATTTT. It specifies CSVFPGTLSDTQYF.